This TCR beta chain was profiled in a study of OX40 agonist ivuxolimab in advanced cancers. Regarding the complete study: Ivuxolimab was a fully human IgG2 agonistic monoclonal antibody targeting the costimulatory receptor OX40 (CD134). Patients were allowed to have had prior anti-PD-1, anti-PD-L1 or anti-CTLA-4 therapy, and around two fifths of the dose-escalation patients had been treated with checkpoint inhibitors. Among the 50 to 55 dose-escalation patients, 19 had hepatocellular carcinoma, roughly 15 melanoma, 9 renal cell carcinoma and 9 head and neck cancer. In the dose-escalation cohort, approximately 82% of patients were male, and the mean age was 60 years with a range of roughly 20 to 85. Peripheral TCRbeta sequencing was intended to test whether TCR sequence diversity was altered and clonal T-cell expansion was caused by ivuxolimab. Three dose-escalation patients achieved partial responses, one with hepatocellular carcinoma and two with cutaneous melanoma. Intravenous ivuxolimab was administered to patients every 2 weeks at six dose levels: 0.01, 0.1, 0.3, 1.5, 3 and 10 mg/kg. The paper covers the monotherapy dose-escalation part of the phase I ivuxolimab trial, which included N of about 56 patients.

Genomic DNA was extracted from sorted cells for sequencing of the TCRbeta CDR3 region. TCRbeta CDR3 regions were sequenced using the immunoSEQ Assay. Imported from immuneACCESS, the table was reduced by TCRdb to in-frame sequences with V and J called. These copies leave out some clones; in studies compared against another copy, an unresolved V gene accounts for under half, and the cause of the remainder is not known. This sample is represented by tens of thousands of clones; almost 90% of them were singletons. The ten largest clones take up 4.5% to 6% of the sample. The CDR3 has 15 amino acids, counting the end cysteine and phenylalanine. The CDR3 DNA has 45 bases and is translated from base 1. The germline V gene (reference sequence) yields LNHDA for CDR1 and SQIVND for CDR2. V lost 10 bases and J lost 3 bases; the stretch between them is 18 bases long. The trial excluded patients who had a history of autoimmune disease or who were on systemic immunosuppression. In every dose cohort, peripheral blood was drawn for TCR sequencing at baseline, cycle 4 day 1, and cycle 7 day 1. The samples were taken from a phase I, first-in-human, multicenter, open-label dose-escalation trial of ivuxolimab. Adults with locally advanced or metastatic melanoma, renal cell, hepatocellular, or head and neck squamous cell carcinoma were enrolled in the trial. CD4+ and CD8+ T cells were sorted separately from peripheral blood before TCR sequencing.

Study-wide findings and limitations: Clonal expansion of both CD4+ and CD8+ blood T cells was observed from baseline to week 6 at doses 0.1 to 3.0 mg/kg. In partial responders in the 0.1-3.0 mg/kg groups, normalized peripheral clonal expansion was found to be among the lowest, especially among CD8+ T cells. Low levels of normalized T-cell clonal expansion were also seen in some patients who did not respond. After ivuxolimab, CD8+ T cells had more expanded clones than CD4+ T cells on average. The antigen specificity of the clonally expanded peripheral T cells was not determined.

This clone was picked up one time. The antigen it recognizes is unknown. Base qualities are missing; no much larger clone stands one base away. Recombination linked TRBV19 to TRBJ2-2; TRBD2 could be the D gene, as 6 bases match. The source is an adult with an advanced solid tumor such as melanoma, head and neck, liver or kidney cancer. Sequencing was performed on CD4+ or CD8+ T cells sorted from blood, taken in a trial of the OX40 agonist ivuxolimab. The CDR3 region: CATSNRWGDTGELFF. In nucleotide form, the sequence is TGTGCCACTTCGAATAGGTGGGGGGACACCGGGGAGCTGTTTTTT.